The rows below give T cell receptor beta chains drawn from one sample of a study of blood T cell repertoires in COVID-19. Profiling relied on immunoSEQ multiplex PCR, and the TCRdb table lists in-frame clones only, not all of them. The sample contains hundreds of thousands of clones, around 87% of which appear only once. Material: peripheral blood. Receptors were obtained from a human donor in a cohort sampled during active COVID-19. Each CDR3 is given with its conserved first and last residue. The order of the fields is D gene, V gene, J gene, clone size, CDR3 protein, CDR3 DNA. D genes are given only for firm matches. Clone size is given for some rows only: seen once, a few or many times, or a class if the clone is expanded.

d_call: .
v_call: TRBV19
j_call: TRBJ1-1
clone_size: .
cdr3_aa: CASSFSTEAFF
cdr3_nt: TGTGCCAGTAGTTTTAGTACTGAAGCTTTCTTT

d_call: TRBD2
v_call: TRBV2
j_call: TRBJ2-3
clone_size: .
cdr3_aa: CASSGLTSGRRGRGTDTQYF
cdr3_nt: TGTGCCAGCAGTGGGCTGACTAGCGGGAGAAGGGGGAGGGGCACAGATACGCAGTATTTT

d_call: .
v_call: TRBV10-1
j_call: TRBJ2-2
clone_size: .
cdr3_aa: CASRAGSNTGELFF
cdr3_nt: TGCGCCAGCAGGGCGGGATCGAACACCGGGGAGCTGTTTTTT

d_call: .
v_call: TRBV27
j_call: TRBJ1-2
clone_size: .
cdr3_aa: CASRENLDYGYTF
cdr3_nt: TGTGCCAGCCGGGAGAACCTGGACTATGGCTACACCTTC

d_call: TRBD1
v_call: TRBV7-8
j_call: TRBJ2-1
clone_size: .
cdr3_aa: CASRTTGGSSYNEQFF
cdr3_nt: TGTGCCAGCAGAACTACAGGGGGAAGCTCCTACAATGAGCAGTTCTTC

d_call: TRBD1
v_call: TRBV29-1
j_call: TRBJ2-7
clone_size: .
cdr3_aa: CSVVGQGRPYEQYF
cdr3_nt: TGCAGCGTTGTGGGACAGGGCAGGCCCTACGAGCAGTACTTC

d_call: TRBD1
v_call: TRBV19
j_call: TRBJ1-5
clone_size: .
cdr3_aa: CASSDYRGSGSNQPQHF
cdr3_nt: TGTGCCAGTAGTGACTACAGGGGAAGTGGTAGCAATCAGCCCCAGCATTTT

d_call: .
v_call: TRBV5-4
j_call: TRBJ2-3
clone_size: .
cdr3_aa: CASSLDIETQYF
cdr3_nt: TGTGCCAGCAGCTTAGACATTGAGACGCAGTATTTT

d_call: TRBD2
v_call: TRBV7-3
j_call: TRBJ2-1
clone_size: .
cdr3_aa: CASSLRAASGSYNEQFF
cdr3_nt: TGTGCCAGCAGCTTAAGGGCCGCTAGCGGATCCTACAATGAGCAGTTCTTC

d_call: TRBD1
v_call: TRBV19
j_call: TRBJ2-3
clone_size: .
cdr3_aa: CASSIHTGGASNTQYF
cdr3_nt: TGTGCCAGTAGTATTCATACAGGGGGCGCTTCGAATACGCAGTATTTT

d_call: .
v_call: TRBV6-5
j_call: TRBJ1-2
clone_size: once
cdr3_aa: CASSRDVINYGYTF
cdr3_nt: TGTGCCAGCAGCAGGGATGTTATTAACTATGGCTACACCTTC

d_call: .
v_call: TRBV2
j_call: TRBJ1-2
clone_size: .
cdr3_aa: CASRFGEWGYTF
cdr3_nt: TGTGCCAGCAGATTCGGGGAGTGGGGCTACACCTTC

d_call: TRBD1
v_call: TRBV25-1
j_call: TRBJ1-5
clone_size: .
cdr3_aa: CASKPTGYNQPQHF
cdr3_nt: TGTGCCAGCAAACCGACAGGGTACAATCAGCCCCAGCATTTT

d_call: .
v_call: TRBV24-1
j_call: TRBJ2-3
clone_size: .
cdr3_aa: CATSGGHTDTQYF
cdr3_nt: TGTGCCACCAGTGGCGGGCACACAGATACGCAGTATTTT

d_call: .
v_call: TRBV18
j_call: TRBJ2-3
clone_size: .
cdr3_aa: CASSRLRAGTDTQYF
cdr3_nt: TGTGCCAGCTCCCGCCTCCGAGCCGGCACAGATACGCAGTATTTT

d_call: TRBD1
v_call: TRBV7-9
j_call: TRBJ2-1
clone_size: .
cdr3_aa: CASSFRQGLQYEQFF
cdr3_nt: TGTGCCAGCAGCTTCCGACAGGGTCTTCAGTATGAGCAGTTCTTC

d_call: .
v_call: TRBV20-1
j_call: TRBJ2-5
clone_size: .
cdr3_aa: CSASGSETQYF
cdr3_nt: TGCAGTGCCTCGGGGAGCGAGACCCAGTACTTC

d_call: .
v_call: TRBV5-4
j_call: TRBJ2-3
clone_size: .
cdr3_aa: CATGPRGSTDTQYF
cdr3_nt: TGTGCCACCGGACCGCGGGGAAGCACAGATACGCAGTATTTT

d_call: .
v_call: TRBV5-6
j_call: TRBJ2-3
clone_size: .
cdr3_aa: CASSLSADTQYF
cdr3_nt: TGTGCCAGCAGCTTGAGCGCAGATACGCAGTATTTT

d_call: TRBD1
v_call: TRBV7-2
j_call: TRBJ1-3
clone_size: .
cdr3_aa: CASSLGTGTGNTIYF
cdr3_nt: TGTGCCAGCAGCTTAGGGACAGGGACTGGAAACACCATATATTTT

d_call: .
v_call: TRBV5-5
j_call: TRBJ2-7
clone_size: few
cdr3_aa: CASSLIVQFYEQYF
cdr3_nt: TGTGCCAGCAGCTTAATTGTCCAGTTCTACGAGCAGTACTTC

d_call: .
v_call: TRBV7-3
j_call: TRBJ2-1
clone_size: .
cdr3_aa: CASSLLAGSGYNEQFF
cdr3_nt: TGTGCCAGCAGCTTATTGGCGGGCAGTGGGTACAATGAGCAGTTCTTC

d_call: TRBD1
v_call: TRBV3-1/TRBV3-2
j_call: TRBJ1-4
clone_size: .
cdr3_aa: CASSPLRQGEEKLFF
cdr3_nt: TGTGCCAGCAGTCCACTCCGACAGGGGGAAGAAAAACTGTTTTTT

d_call: TRBD1
v_call: TRBV29-1
j_call: TRBJ1-4
clone_size: .
cdr3_aa: CSVTRTGGKNEKLFF
cdr3_nt: TGCAGCGTTACACGGACAGGCGGGAAGAATGAAAAACTGTTTTTT

d_call: .
v_call: TRBV18
j_call: TRBJ1-2
clone_size: .
cdr3_aa: CASSPESWEGYTF
cdr3_nt: TGTGCCAGCTCACCAGAATCTTGGGAGGGCTACACCTTC